Below, 31 T cell receptor beta chains from the same sample are listed, as sequenced in a study of regulatory T cells in long-lasting Graves disease. The time point is: persistent/refractory GD, antithyroid drugs over 5 years with positive TRAb. Isolated PBMC RNA provided the starting material for the TCR library. Library construction for TCR beta used iRepertoire HTBI primers and Arm-PCR of CDR3 regions. In TCRdb, the multiplex PCR reads were re-called with MiXCR into one record per CDR3 protein. The sample has a few hundred thousand distinct CDR3 sequences, around 20% seen once. Sequenced here: peripheral blood mononuclear cells (PBMCs), sampled when the disease was refractory, from a patient treated with antithyroid drugs. The receptors originated from a female donor with Graves disease.

The chain joins TRBV20-1 to TRBJ2-2, with a weak D call TRBD1 (6 bases). Trimming stripped 3 bases from V and 1 base from J, with 12 bases between. Germline V gene lookup returns CDR1 DFQATT and CDR2 SNEGSKA (reference sequence). The CDR3 spans 15 residues. CDR3 amino acids: CSASNRDGNTGELFF. The CDR3 coding sequence is TGCAGTGCTAGTAACAGGGATGGGAACACCGGGGAGCTGTTTTTT.

This clonotype was counted between two and nine times. V and J are TRBV9 and TRBJ1-2; tentatively, D is TRBD1 (6 bases). This CDR3 region has 14 residues. In germline, CDR1 is SGDLS, CDR2 YYNGEE. Trimming shortened V by 0 bases and J by 3 bases, and 9 bases separated the two germline ends. CDR3: CASSVDSGDYGYTF. The CDR3, as DNA: TGTGCCAGCAGCGTAGATTCAGGGGACTATGGCTACACCTTC.

This clonotype was seen repeatedly, ten times or more. The genes are TRBV28 and TRBJ2-5; D uncertain. The CDR3 sequence is 15 residues long. The V end lost 8 bases, the J end lost 5 bases, and 21 bases lay between the germline ends. Germline assignment: CDR1 MDHEN and CDR2 SYDVKM. The CDR3 here is CASLKAETLEETQYF. CDR3 bases: TGTGCCAGCCTTAAAGCTGAGACATTGGAGGAGACCCAGTACTTC.

This clonotype has a count of ten or more. The rearrangement links TRBV7-9 to TRBJ2-3, with 7 nucleotides matching TRBD2. CDR1 and CDR2 from the germline V gene are SEHNR and FQNEAQ (reference sequence). V lost 1 base to trimming and J lost 9 bases; unmatched junction nucleotides: 4. CDR3 length: 13 residues. CDR3 residues: CASSLGAGDTQYF. For the CDR3, the DNA is TGTGCCAGCAGCTTAGGTGCGGGAGACACGCAGTATTTT.

This clonotype was picked up many times. This chain links TRBV2 with TRBJ1-3; D is ambiguous. The CDR3 extends over 15 amino acids. V dropped 4 bases and J dropped 0 bases, with 10 bases sitting between them. Germline CDR1 is SNHLY and CDR2 is FYNNEI. CDR3 nucleotides: TGTGCCAGCAGTGGGCAGACCGTCTCTGGAAACACCATATATTTT. This sequence encodes CASSGQTVSGNTIYF. Supplemented by reference TRBV2 and TRBJ1-3, the full variable domain reads EPEVTQTPSHQVTQMGQEVILRCVPISNHLYFYWYRQILGQKVEFLVSFYNNEISEKSEIFDDQFSVERPDGSNFTLKIRSTKLEDSAMYFCASSGQTVSGNTIYFGEGSWLTVV.

This clonotype was counted at least ten times. V and J are TRBV11-2 and TRBJ2-2; D remains unclear. V lost 4 bases and J lost 1, with 13 bases in between. Germline assignment: CDR1 SGHAT and CDR2 FQNNGV. This CDR3 is 16 amino acids long. CDR3 DNA sequence: TGTGCCAGCAGCTCTCCAGAAGGCGGGAACACCGGGGAGCTGTTTTTT. Amino acids: CASSSPEGGNTGELFF.

This clonotype has a handful of counts. The V and J genes are TRBV7-9 and TRBJ2-5; 8 nucleotides match TRBD1. V was clipped by 5 bases and J by 1 base; unmatched bases: 9. From germline, CDR1 is SEHNR and CDR2 FQNEAQ (reference sequence). This CDR3 region has 16 residues. The CDR3 spells CASSPLPGQVQETQYF. CDR3 DNA sequence: TGTGCCAGCAGCCCCCTGCCGGGACAGGTCCAAGAGACCCAGTACTTC. Supplemented by reference TRBV7-9 and TRBJ2-5, the full variable domain reads DTGVSQNPRHKITKRGQNVTFRCDPISEHNRLYWYRQTLGQGPEFLTYFQNEAQLEKSRLLSDRFSAERPKGSFSTLEIQRTEQGDSAMYLCASSPLPGQVQETQYFGPGTRLLVL.

This clonotype was detected ten times or more. The chain employs TRBV2 and TRBJ1-5; D is unclear. The CDR3 is 15 amino acids. Germline V lookup: CDR1 SNHLY, CDR2 FYNNEI. The V end was cut by 7 bases, the J end by 6 bases, with 19 bases between. The CDR3 region is CASTPEAEVGQPQHF. Here the CDR3 DNA reads TGTGCCAGCACCCCAGAGGCGGAAGTTGGTCAGCCCCAGCATTTT.

This clonotype was observed at least ten times. V is TRBV3-1 and J is TRBJ2-7; 11 bases line up with TRBD2. The ends lost 0 bases at V and 0 bases at J; junction bases unmatched: 4. Per germline, CDR1 LGHDT and CDR2 YNNKEL (reference sequence). The CDR3 has 17 residues. This CDR3 reads CASSQDRTSGSSYEQYF. The CDR3, as DNA: TGTGCCAGCAGCCAAGATAGGACTAGCGGGTCCTCCTACGAGCAGTACTTC.

This clonotype was found a few times. The V and J genes are TRBV7-9 and TRBJ1-1; maybe TRBD1 (5 bases). The V gene's germline CDR1 is SEHNR and CDR2 FQNEAQ (reference sequence). V was pared by 2 bases and J by 1 base, with 11 bases between. The length of the CDR3 is 15 residues. The CDR3 loop is CASSLQGTGNTEAFF. The CDR3 DNA reads as TGTGCCAGCAGCTTACAAGGTACAGGGAACACTGAAGCTTTCTTT.

On this clonotype: This may arise from a read error, as a much more abundant clone is one base away. V gene TRBV7-8 combines with J gene TRBJ1-6, with D tentatively TRBD1 (5 bases). V was trimmed by 1 base and J by 9 bases, leaving 13 bases between them. The V gene's germline CDR1 is SGHVS and CDR2 FQNEAQ. The CDR3 has 15 residues. The CDR3 nucleotides are TGTGCCAGCAGCTTAGGGGACTCTGCCTCTTCACCCCTCCACTTT. Encoded protein: CASSLGDSASSPLHF.

The chain combines TRBV2 with TRBJ2-6; 9 nucleotides align to TRBD1. The CDR3 runs 15 residues. Germline values: CDR1 SNHLY, CDR2 FYNNEI. The V segment lost 8 bases and the J segment 0 bases; nucleotides outside the gene matches: 2. In DNA, the CDR3 is TGTGCCAGCGGACAGGGGATCTCTGGGGCCAACGTCCTGACTTTC. This translates into CASGQGISGANVLTF.

There are many counts of this clonotype. V usage is TRBV6-1 and J usage is TRBJ1-1, with TRBD1 identical over 10 bases. Germline assignment: CDR1 MNHNS and CDR2 SASEGT. The CDR3 extends over 14 amino acids. Losses at the gene ends were 5 bases for V and 5 bases for J; bases not matched to a gene: 5. CDR3 loop: CASSTTGGQTEAFF. In DNA, the CDR3 is TGTGCCAGCAGTACGACAGGGGGCCAGACTGAAGCTTTCTTT.

Only a few counts were recorded for this clonotype. The V gene is TRBV20-1, the J gene TRBJ1-5, with D tentatively TRBD1 (6 bases). This CDR3 contains 14 residues. Trimming took 1 base from V and 7 from J, leaving 14 bases between them. In germline, CDR1 is DFQATT, CDR2 SNEGSKA (reference sequence). This chain's CDR3 is CSARAVQGIQPQHF. The CDR3 region has the DNA TGCAGTGCTAGAGCTGTTCAGGGGATCCAGCCCCAGCATTTT.

The chain employs TRBV5-4 and TRBJ2-5; D gene uncertain. The CDR3 consists of 12 residues. V lost 1 base to trimming and J lost 3 bases, with 4 bases between them. Germline CDR1 SGHNT, CDR2 YYREEE (reference sequence). The CDR3 loop is CASSLRKETQYF. The CDR3 bases are TGTGCCAGCAGCTTGAGGAAAGAGACCCAGTACTTC.

This clonotype was seen at least ten times. The chain employs TRBV6-1 and TRBJ1-6, with TRBD1 matching 9 bases. This CDR3 spans 12 amino acids. The ends lost 4 bases at V and 17 bases at J; junction bases unmatched: 6. CDR1 is MNHNS and CDR2 is SASEGT in the germline V gene. CDR3 bases: TGTGCCAGCAGTGCTGTGCGGACAGGGGTCCACTTT. It specifies CASSAVRTGVHF.

This clonotype was detected ten times or more. The chain links TRBV6-2 or TRBV6-3 to TRBJ2-7, with unresolved D. Germline V gene lookup returns CDR1 MNHEY and CDR2 SVGEGT. Trimming pared 0 bases from V and 4 bases from J, leaving 7 bases between. The CDR3 contains 13 residues. CDR3 in amino acids: CASSYSSSYEQYF. As DNA, the CDR3 is TGTGCCAGCAGTTACTCGAGCTCTTACGAGCAGTACTTC.

The chain combines TRBV27 with TRBJ1-1; D might be TRBD1 (6 bases). CDR1 and CDR2 (germline): MNHEY, SMNVEV (reference sequence). This CDR3 spans 14 amino acids. Trimming removed 3 bases from V and 3 bases from J, with 11 bases in between. The CDR3 spells CASSFFSGDTEAFF. CDR3 coding DNA: TGTGCCAGCAGTTTCTTTTCAGGGGACACTGAAGCTTTCTTT.

This clonotype was detected many times. J is TRBJ1-1 and V is TRBV27, with 7 nucleotides matching TRBD1. CDR1 is MNHEY and CDR2 is SMNVEV in the germline V gene (reference sequence). V was pared by 2 bases and J by 6 bases, with 3 bases of the junction left unmatched. The CDR3 contains 13 residues. CDR3 in DNA: TGTGCCAGCAGTTTAAGACAGGGCGCTGAAGCTTTCTTT. This translates into CASSLRQGAEAFF.

This sequence joins TRBV28 and TRBJ2-5, with 11 bases fitting TRBD1. This CDR3 has 14 amino acids. Germline trimming cut 6 bases from V and 8 bases from J; bases unmatched to any gene: 8. Germline loops: CDR1 MDHEN, CDR2 SYDVKM. The CDR3, as DNA: TGTGCCAGCAGCCGGGACAGGGGGAGAGACACCCAGTACTTC. This translates into CASSRDRGRDTQYF.

This clonotype was seen only a few times. V usage is TRBV29-1 and J usage is TRBJ2-5, with 8 bases fitting TRBD1. Germline loops: CDR1 SQVTM, CDR2 ANQGSEA. The CDR3 contains 13 residues. Unmatched junction bases numbered 3, after V lost 5 bases and J lost 1 base. The CDR3 reads CSVLDRGQETQYF. CDR3 sequence (DNA): TGCAGCGTTCTCGACAGGGGCCAAGAGACCCAGTACTTC. Full variable domain (outside the CDR3, taken from reference TRBV29-1 and TRBJ2-5): SAVISQKPSRDICQRGTSLTIQCQVDSQVTMMFWYRQQPGQSLTLIATANQGSEATYESGFVIDKFPISRPNLTFSTLTVSNMSPEDSSIYLCSVLDRGQETQYFGPGTRLLVL.

The chain carries TRBV18 and TRBJ1-3; no reliable D call. CDR1 KGHSH and CDR2 LQKENI come from the germline V gene. V lost 2 bases and J 5 bases, leaving 4 bases between the germline ends. The length of the CDR3 is 12 residues. The CDR3 reads CASSPGRNTIYF. The CDR3 DNA sequence: TGTGCCAGCTCACCAGGACGAAACACCATATATTTT.

The gene calls are TRBV13 and TRBJ2-7, with TRBD2 identical over 8 bases. The CDR3 has 15 amino acids. V was pared by 5 bases and J by 0 bases, with 6 bases of the junction left unmatched. CDR1 and CDR2 from the germline V gene are PRHDT and FYEKMQ (reference sequence). CDR3: CASSILAGPSYEQYF. In nucleotides, the CDR3 is TGTGCCAGCAGCATCTTAGCGGGGCCCTCCTACGAGCAGTACTTC. The full variable domain, completed using reference TRBV13 and TRBJ2-7, is AAGVIQSPRHLIKEKRETATLKCYPIPRHDTVYWYQQGPGQDPQFLISFYEKMQSDKGSIPDRFSAQQFSDYHSELNMSSLELGDSALYFCASSILAGPSYEQYFGPGTRLTVT.

V and J are TRBV29-1 and TRBJ1-4; tentatively, D is TRBD1 (5 bases). The CDR3 totals 11 residues. V lost 7 bases to trimming and J lost 4 bases, with 7 bases between them. Germline-derived CDR1 and CDR2 are SQVTM and ANQGSEA. This CDR3 is CSAGHNEKLFF. The CDR3 region has the DNA TGCAGCGCGGGGCATAATGAAAAACTGTTTTTT.

The rearrangement uses TRBV5-6 and TRBJ1-1; D is unresolved. Trimming removed 1 base from V and 2 bases from J, with 15 bases in between. CDR3 length: 16 amino acids. Germline V CDR1 and CDR2: SGHDT, YYEEEE. CDR3 in amino acids: CASSLPGNWANTEAFF. Written as DNA, the CDR3 is TGTGCCAGCAGCTTGCCCGGGAATTGGGCTAACACTGAAGCTTTCTTT.

This clonotype was counted between two and nine times. V is TRBV3-1 and J is TRBJ1-2; TRBD1 is a possible D gene (5 bases). The CDR3 runs 17 residues. Germline CDR1 reads LGHDT; CDR2 reads YNNKEL (reference sequence). With 0 bases removed from V and 4 bases from J, the gap between germline ends came to 18 bases. This CDR3 reads CASSQDMGEEAIYGYTF. The CDR3 DNA reads TGTGCCAGCAGCCAAGACATGGGGGAAGAGGCGATCTATGGCTACACCTTC.

The V and J genes are TRBV7-2 and TRBJ1-2; the D gene is possibly TRBD1 (5 bases). Deletions cut 5 bases from V and 8 bases from J, with 18 bases between. The CDR3 spans 14 residues. Germline values: CDR1 SGHTA, CDR2 FQGNSA. CDR3 sequence: CASSPQDTLYGYTF. DNA for the CDR3: TGTGCCAGCAGCCCCCAGGACACCCTCTACGGCTACACCTTC.

The J gene is TRBJ2-5, the V gene TRBV6-1, with 8 bases that match TRBD1. The CDR3 length is 14 residues. Germline CDR1 is MNHNS and CDR2 is SASEGT. J lost 3 bases, V lost 7 bases, and 7 bases had no gene match. The CDR3, as DNA: TGTGCCAGCACCCGGGACAGGTTAGAAGAGACCCAGTACTTC. This codes for CASTRDRLEETQYF.

This clonotype was counted ten times or more. J is TRBJ1-5 and V is TRBV18, with a weak D call TRBD1 (6 bases). V dropped 6 bases and J dropped 3 bases, with 12 bases sitting between them. The CDR3 is made up of 14 amino acids. Per germline, CDR1 KGHSH and CDR2 LQKENI. The CDR3 nucleotides read TGTGCCAGCTCGCCAACAGGGCCCAATCAGCCCCAGCATTTT. The encoded protein is CASSPTGPNQPQHF.

This clonotype appeared a few times. This rearrangement joins TRBV5-1 to TRBJ2-7; the match to TRBD1 covers 7 bases. V gave up 5 bases and J gave up 4 bases; unmatched junction bases: 6. The germline CDR1 and CDR2 sequences are SGHRS and YFSETQ. The CDR3 has 13 residues. The CDR3 loop reads CASSTNRGYEQYF. The CDR3 DNA sequence: TGCGCCAGCAGTACGAACAGGGGATACGAGCAGTACTTC.

As for this clonotype: A much bigger clone sits one base away, suggesting this may be a read error. The J gene is TRBJ1-5, the V gene TRBV6-1; D unresolved. CDR3 length equals 11 residues. Looked up from germline, CDR1 is MNHNS and CDR2 is SASEGT. V shed 6 bases and J shed 4 bases, with 4 bases lying between them. This CDR3 is CASRMNQPQHF. The CDR3 nucleotides are TGTGCCAGCAGAATGAATCAGCCCCAGCATTTT.